What follows is one T cell receptor beta chain and its context. As yet, its antigen is unknown. The sample belongs to a study of T cell responses to AZD1222 COVID-19 vaccine. Findings and limits, study-wide: Only a handful of individuals given AZD1222 were seropositive at baseline. A reported finding is that nearly half of spike-specific TCRs target unmutated variant regions. Sampling that yielded the repertoires occurred only after the peak T cell response. White British people made up most donors, females outnumbered males, and clonal diversity was possibly underestimated.

In germline, CDR1 is MNHEY, CDR2 SVGAGI. V shed 11 bases and J 4 bases; nucleotides not matched to a gene: 9. This CDR3 spans 13 amino acids. The assay was immunoSEQ multiplex PCR, and TCRdb's table has in-frame clones only and misses some. Among about 140,000 clones listed, roughly 92% were seen once. Source: peripheral blood, taken on day 0 of AZD1222 vaccination. The source of this sequence is an adult in good health. V usage is TRBV6-5 and J usage is TRBJ1-2, with 8 bases identical to TRBD1. The CDR3 DNA follows: TGTGCCTCGTGGACAGGGCAATTCTATGGCTACACCTTC. This encodes CASWTGQFYGYTF.